These 9 T cell receptor beta chains were sequenced from one sample in a study of blood T cell repertoires in COVID-19. Sequencing was performed with immunoSEQ multiplex PCR; in TCRdb, only in-frame clones are kept and a portion is missing. The profile shows approximately 100,000 clones, 76% of them singletons. Sample: peripheral blood. The receptors were sampled from an elderly man with COVID-19, enrolled during active disease.

This chain connects TRBV7-3 to TRBJ2-1; 10 bases match TRBD2. V gave up 3 bases and J gave up 5 bases; unmatched junction bases: 7. Per germline, CDR1 SGHTA and CDR2 FQGTGA. The CDR3 spans 16 residues. The CDR3 bases are TGTGCCAGCAGCTTGATGAGCGGGAGGGTTAACAATGAGCAGTTCTTC. This translates into CASSLMSGRVNNEQFF.

V and J are TRBV5-6 and TRBJ2-5; 8 bases agree with TRBD1. The CDR3 extends over 15 amino acids. CDR1 is SGHDT and CDR2 is YYEEEE in the germline V gene. The junction had 9 bases not matched to a gene; V was cut back by 4 bases and J by 4 bases. The CDR3 reads CASSVDRESAETQYF. DNA for the CDR3: TGTGCCAGCAGCGTGGACAGGGAGTCGGCAGAGACCCAGTACTTC.

The CDR3 protein is CASSLRSSEYNEQFF. DNA of the CDR3: TGTGCCAGCAGCTTAAGATCTAGCGAATACAATGAGCAGTTCTTC. The V gene is TRBV7-3, the J gene TRBJ2-1; possibly TRBD2 for D (6 bases). The germline V gene encodes CDR1 SGHTA and CDR2 FQGTGA. Deletions cut 1 base from V and 4 bases from J, with 11 bases between. The CDR3 sequence is 15 residues long. The variable domain in full, with the rest retrieved from reference TRBV7-3 and TRBJ2-1, is GAGVSQTPSNKVTEKGKYVELRCDPISGHTALYWYRQSLGQGPEFLIYFQGTGAADDSGLPNDRFFAVRPEGSVSTLKIQRTERGDSAVYLCASSLRSSEYNEQFFGPGTRLTVL.

The genes are TRBV7-9 and TRBJ2-7; TRBD2 might be the D (5 bases). Trimming shortened V by 5 bases and J by 1 base, and 9 bases separated the two germline ends. The CDR3 runs to 13 residues. Germline V gene lookup returns CDR1 SEHNR and CDR2 FQNEAQ (reference sequence). The CDR3 DNA follows: TGTGCCAGCAGCCCCGGCGGGTCCTACGAGCAGTACTTC. Translation: CASSPGGSYEQYF.

V gene TRBV5-4 combines with J gene TRBJ2-5, with 7 positions matching TRBD1. The CDR3 is 14 amino acids. Unmatched junction bases numbered 3, after V lost 2 bases and J lost 2 bases. Germline assignment: CDR1 SGHNT and CDR2 YYREEE (reference sequence). CDR3 nucleotides: TGTGCCAGCAGCTTACCGGGACAGCAAGAGACCCAGTACTTC. Protein product: CASSLPGQQETQYF.

This chain uses TRBV23-1 with TRBJ2-7; TRBD1 might be the D (5 bases). TRBV23-1 is given ORF status, its function remaining uncertain. V was cut by 6 bases and J by 2 bases, with 17 bases left in between. The CDR3 totals 15 residues. The CDR3 sequence is CASSQSRTPPYEQYF. CDR3 in DNA: TGCGCCAGCAGCCAGTCCCGGACACCTCCCTACGAGCAGTACTTC.

A single count supports this clone. The genes are TRBV10-3 and TRBJ2-3, with D maybe TRBD2 (5 bases). Per germline, CDR1 ENHRY and CDR2 SYGVKD. Trimming removed 0 bases from V and 0 bases from J, with 7 bases in between. The CDR3 is 15 residues long. CDR3 sequence: CAISESGVSTDTQYF. In DNA form, the CDR3 reads TGTGCCATCAGTGAGTCGGGAGTGAGCACAGATACGCAGTATTTT.

The chain couples TRBV28 to TRBJ1-6; 7 bases are a match to TRBD1. V gave up 5 bases and J gave up 6 bases; unmatched junction bases: 7. The CDR3 is 15 residues long. The V gene's germline CDR1 is MDHEN and CDR2 SYDVKM. CDR3 sequence: CASSGTGQLNSPLHF. CDR3 coding DNA: TGTGCCAGCAGTGGGACGGGACAGCTTAATTCACCCCTCCACTTT.

The V gene is TRBV5-6, the J gene TRBJ1-3, with D perhaps matching TRBD1 (6 bases). CDR1 SGHDT and CDR2 YYEEEE come from the germline V gene. V was clipped by 5 bases and J by 3 bases, with 21 bases between them. The CDR3 sequence is 17 residues long. The DNA of the CDR3 is TGTGCCAGCAGAAAGATGGGCGGGGGGCACGGTGGAAACACCATATATTTT. Protein product: CASRKMGGGHGGNTIYF.